These 8 T cell receptor beta chains were sequenced from one sample in a study of T cell repertoires in cytomegalovirus infection. TCRdb re-derived calls from the reads in MiXCR, one entry per CDR3 protein. The table includes about 680,000 distinct CDR3 sequences, 24% detected once. The sample consisted of CD8+ T cells from PBMCs. Receptors originate from a human donor in good health (CMV status not recorded). Some clones in this sample may be carry-over from other donors' samples.

In this sample, this clonotype turned up a few times. The chain's CDR3 is CASSPPGANYEQYV. The CDR3 bases are TGTGCCAGCAGCCCTCCCGGGGCCAACTACGAGCAGTACGTC. The chain has TRBV5-6 and TRBJ2-7, with D possibly being TRBD1 or TRBD2 (5 bases each). In germline, CDR1 is SGHDT, CDR2 YYEEEE. The CDR3 covers 14 residues. The V gene lost 4 bases and the J gene lost 3 bases, with 14 bases spanning the gap.

This clonotype was counted at least ten times. The V call is TRBV7-9, the J call TRBJ2-3; D gene uncertain. The CDR3 runs 14 residues. Germline CDR1 SEHNR, CDR2 FQNEAQ (reference sequence). Between the trimmed V and J ends, which lost 4 bases and 6 bases, there was a span of 14 bases. CDR3 amino acids: CASSSSLRRDTQYF. Written as DNA, the CDR3 is TGTGCCAGCAGCTCCTCGCTCCGTAGGGATACGCAGTATTTT.

Only a few counts were recorded for this clonotype. This CDR3 reads CASSYSTQQETQYF. The CDR3 bases are TGTGCCAGCAGTTACTCGACGCAGCAAGAGACCCAGTACTTC. V and J are TRBV6-2 or TRBV6-3 and TRBJ2-5; no definite D call. V dropped 0 bases and J dropped 2 bases, with 7 bases sitting between them. CDR3 length: 14 residues. Germline CDR1 reads MNHEY; CDR2 reads SVGEGT.

The V call is TRBV5-5, the J call TRBJ2-1, with D uncertain. V was trimmed by 4 bases and J by 14 bases, leaving 19 bases between them. The germline CDR1 and CDR2 sequences are SGHKS and YYEKEE (reference sequence). The CDR3 spans 13 residues. The CDR3 loop is CASSLEPSNVEFF. CDR3 DNA sequence: TGTGCCAGCAGCCTAGAACCTTCAAATGTGGAGTTCTTC. The variable domain in full, with the rest retrieved from reference TRBV5-5 and TRBJ2-1, is DAGVTQSPTHLIKTRGQQVTLRCSPISGHKSVSWYQQVLGQGPQFIFQYYEKEERGRGNFPDRFSARQFPNYSSELNVNALLLGDSALYLCASSLEPSNVEFFGPGTRLTVL.

V and J are TRBV7-9 and TRBJ2-7, with a possible D match to TRBD1 (6 bases). The germline V gene has CDR1 SEHNR and CDR2 FQNEAQ (reference sequence). With 2 bases removed from V and 3 bases from J, the gap between germline ends came to 8 bases. CDR3 size: 13 residues. CDR3 DNA: TGTGCCAGCAGCTTAATACAGGGCTACGAGCAGTACGTC. Its translation: CASSLIQGYEQYV.

This clonotype was seen repeatedly, ten times or more. The chain joins TRBV27 to TRBJ2-3; D assignment may be TRBD1 or TRBD2 (6 bases each). The CDR3 sequence is 15 residues long. V lost 0 bases and J lost 2, with 9 bases in between. In germline, CDR1 is MNHEY, CDR2 SMNVEV (reference sequence). CDR3 loop: CASSLSRGHTDTQYF. Here the CDR3 DNA reads TGTGCCAGCAGTTTATCGCGGGGACACACAGATACGCAGTATTTT.

In the case of this clonotype: Mismatch with germline at one junction end may stem from a read error. This chain uses TRBV28 with TRBJ2-1; 9 bases align to TRBD2. The CDR3 runs to 16 residues. The V gene's germline CDR1 is MDHEN and CDR2 SYDVKM. CDR3 region: CVSSSHKRGVSNEQFF. The CDR3 coding sequence is TGTGTCAGCAGTAGTCATAAGCGGGGGGTATCCAATGAGCAGTTCTTC.

Turning to this clonotype: A much larger clone differs by one base, so this may be a read error. The chain carries TRBV7-2 and TRBJ2-1; the D gene is possibly TRBD2 (6 bases). The germline V gene encodes CDR1 SGHTA and CDR2 FQGNSA. The CDR3 has 13 residues. CDR3 sequence reads: CVSSLALGGEQFF. The CDR3 DNA is TGTGTCAGCAGCTTAGCGCTGGGGGGTGAGCAGTTCTTC. The full variable domain, with the rest looked up from reference TRBV7-2 and TRBJ2-1, is GAGVSQSPSNKVTEKGKDVELRCDPISGHTALYWYRQSLGQGLEFLIYFQGNSAPDKSGLPSDRFSAERTGGSVSTLTIQRTQQEDSAVYLCVSSLALGGEQFFGPGTRLTVL.